This T cell receptor beta chain emerged from a study of technical replicates of blood from a few donors. Germline CDR1 is SGDLS and CDR2 is YYNGEE. This CDR3 contains 18 residues. Trimming removed 4 bases from V and 4 bases from J, with 26 bases in between. Generated by immunoSEQ multiplex PCR, the TCRdb table keeps only in-frame clones and is missing some. This sample has about 54,000 clones; 94% occur once, and the top ten carry roughly 0.22%. V is TRBV9 and J is TRBJ1-1; D might be TRBD1 (5 bases). Sequencing was performed on T cells isolated from PBMCs. The TCR originated in a human donor in good health. The CDR3 sequence: CASSPRGMRGNFGTEAFF. In DNA, the CDR3 is TGTGCCAGCAGCCCCCGAGGCATGCGGGGGAACTTTGGCACTGAAGCTTTCTTT.